This T cell receptor (beta chain) was obtained from a study of identical twins. Overall study results and limits: There were fewer insertions in abundant cord blood beta clonotypes, but memory repertoires showed no such pattern. Within monozygotic twins, out-of-frame TCR alpha sharing was underestimated by the models.

This CDR3 is 12 amino acids long. Germline CDR1 and CDR2: LGHDT and YNNKEL (reference sequence). Between the trimmed V and J ends, which lost 2 bases and 5 bases, there was a span of 7 bases. This clonotype was detected only a few times. The antigen remains undetermined. TCRdb used MiXCR to reprocess the 5' RACE reads, holding one entry per CDR3 protein. Here the sample spans about 720,000 distinct CDR3 sequences, 15% to 20% being singletons. This sample was also put to use in a study of T cells expressing NK-cell markers. From that second work: A range of 1.0-7.0% of CD8+ T cells consisted of dominant NKG2C+ clonotypes in a handful of donors. The same clonotypes also predominated in the CD3+CD56-NKG2C+ fraction of several donors.

The sequencing input was PBMCs. The receptor was isolated from a woman between 18 and 30 years old in good health. V and J are TRBV3-1 and TRBJ2-7; D is unresolved. In DNA form, the CDR3 reads TGTGCCAGCAGCCAAACCGTGGACGAGCAGTACTTC. Its protein product is CASSQTVDEQYF.